This entry lists 17 T cell receptor beta chains sequenced from one sample in a study of blood T cells in healthy people across ages. The use of a sample-barcoded 5' primer and a J-beta primer mix characterized a second PCR of about 6 to 11 cycles. A single record per CDR3 protein comes from TCRdb applying MiXCR to the 5' RACE reads. The top ten hold approximately 23% of the sample, which has about 830,000 distinct CDR3 sequences, more than 45% seen once. Specimen: blood. These receptors came from a man younger than 40 in good health.

In this sample, this clonotype turned up a few times. The V and J genes are TRBV7-2 and TRBJ2-1; D gene unclear. Germline V gene data show CDR1 as SGHTA and CDR2 as FQGNSA. V was shortened by 1 base and J by 6 bases, with 7 bases between the two germline ends. CDR3 size: 13 residues. The CDR3 DNA follows: TGTGCCAGCAGCTTAGACACAGCCAATGAGCAGTTCTTC. Its protein is CASSLDTANEQFF.

This chain links TRBV20-1 with TRBJ2-7; the D is unclear. The CDR3 runs 11 residues. CDR1 is DFQATT and CDR2 is SNEGSKA in the germline V gene (reference sequence). Between the trimmed V and J ends, which lost 2 bases and 5 bases, there was a span of 7 bases. The CDR3 bases are TGCAGTGCTAGAATGGCGAACGAGCAGTACTTC. It codes for CSARMANEQYF.

The V gene is TRBV7-9, the J gene TRBJ2-1, with 13 bases identical to TRBD2. This CDR3 has 17 residues. V trimming: 0 bases; J trimming: 2 bases; junction bases outside the gene matches: 1. In germline, CDR1 is SEHNR, CDR2 FQNEAQ (reference sequence). For the CDR3, the DNA is TGTGCCAGCAGCTTAGCGGGGACTAGCGGGACCTACAATGAGCAGTTCTTC. Protein sequence: CASSLAGTSGTYNEQFF.

The sample holds a few counts of this clonotype. This chain joins TRBV20-1 and TRBJ2-1; D may be TRBD2 (6 bases). The CDR3 consists of 16 residues. CDR1 is DFQATT, CDR2 SNEGSKA, per germline (reference sequence). CDR3 nucleotide sequence: TGCAGGGGACTGGGGCCACTCGACCGAGGGTACAATGAGCAGTTCTTC. Residues: CRGLGPLDRGYNEQFF.

This chain connects TRBV5-1 to TRBJ1-2; a possible D gene is TRBD1 (5 bases). Germline V gene sequence: CDR1 SGHRS, CDR2 YFSETQ. V lost 0 bases to trimming and J lost 4 bases, with 10 bases between them. The length of the CDR3 is 14 residues. The CDR3 DNA reads as TGCGCCAGCAGCTTGGGGCCGGGGACCTATGGCTACACCTTC. The encoded protein is CASSLGPGTYGYTF.

The rearrangement joins TRBV20-1 to TRBJ1-5; 8 bases line up with TRBD1. The CDR3 contains 13 residues. V lost 6 bases, J lost 3 bases, and 4 bases stayed unmatched. Per the germline V gene, CDR1 is DFQATT and CDR2 is SNEGSKA (reference sequence). CDR3 residues: CSALDRANQPQHF. CDR3 sequence (DNA): TGCAGTGCCCTGGACAGGGCCAATCAGCCCCAGCATTTT.

The chain links TRBV6-5 to TRBJ2-7; D perhaps matches TRBD1 (5 bases). The CDR3 consists of 13 residues. Trimming stripped 8 bases from V and 1 base from J, with 12 bases between. CDR1 is MNHEY, CDR2 SVGAGI, per germline. The CDR3 sequence is CASGAGFSYEQYF. In nucleotides, the CDR3 is TGTGCCAGCGGGGCAGGTTTTTCCTACGAGCAGTACTTC.

The chain combines TRBV20-1 with TRBJ2-7, with 8 bases fitting TRBD2. Unmatched junction bases numbered 12, after V lost 0 bases and J lost 5 bases. The CDR3 length is 16 residues. The germline V gene has CDR1 DFQATT and CDR2 SNEGSKA (reference sequence). In nucleotides, the CDR3 is TGCAGTGCTAGAGATCCCCTAGCGGGTCTCGGGGACGAGCAGTACTTC. Protein sequence: CSARDPLAGLGDEQYF.

V and J are TRBV5-1 and TRBJ2-1; D is perhaps TRBD1 (5 bases). CDR3 length equals 15 residues. From germline, CDR1 is SGHRS and CDR2 YFSETQ. The V and J ends lost 2 bases and 8 bases respectively, with 17 bases between them. The CDR3 region has the DNA TGCGCCAGCAGCTTTGTCTTTAGGGGTTTAGATGAGCAGTTCTTC. Translation gives CASSFVFRGLDEQFF. The variable domain in full, with the rest retrieved from reference TRBV5-1 and TRBJ2-1, is KAGVTQTPRYLIKTRGQQVTLSCSPISGHRSVSWYQQTPGQGLQFLFEYFSETQRNKGNFPGRFSGRQFSNSRSEMNVSTLELGDSALYLCASSFVFRGLDEQFFGPGTRLTVL.

V usage is TRBV20-1 and J usage is TRBJ2-5, with D unclear. The V gene lost 3 bases and the J gene lost 11 bases, with 22 bases spanning the gap. CDR3 length equals 14 residues. Germline CDR1 DFQATT, CDR2 SNEGSKA (reference sequence). CDR3 sequence: CSARASGSIVEQYF. The CDR3 bases are TGCAGTGCTAGGGCCAGTGGATCTATCGTAGAGCAGTACTTC.

J is TRBJ2-5 and V is TRBV7-2; D may match TRBD1 or TRBD2 (7 bases each). Germline CDR1 reads SGHTA; CDR2 reads FQGNSA. The CDR3 length is 13 residues. Trimming removed 5 bases at V and 11 bases at J, with 18 bases between. Here the CDR3 reads CASSARGGNEQYF. The CDR3 DNA is TGTGCCAGCAGCGCCAGGGGGGGGAATGAGCAGTACTTC. The variable domain in full, with the rest retrieved from reference TRBV7-2 and TRBJ2-5, is GAGVSQSPSNKVTEKGKDVELRCDPISGHTALYWYRQSLGQGLEFLIYFQGNSAPDKSGLPSDRFSAERTGGSVSTLTIQRTQQEDSAVYLCASSARGGNEQYFGPGTRLLVL.

Only one count was recorded for this clonotype. The chain employs TRBV3-1 and TRBJ2-5, with D perhaps assigned TRBD1 or TRBD2 (5 bases each). Germline assignment: CDR1 LGHDT and CDR2 YNNKEL (reference sequence). Trimming left V 2 bases short and J 9 bases short, with 16 bases between. The CDR3 runs to 14 residues. CDR3 residues: CASSQMGRQKSQYF. The CDR3 bases are TGTGCCAGCAGCCAAATGGGACGCCAAAAGTCCCAGTACTTC.

This clonotype was counted a few times. The J gene is TRBJ1-1, the V gene TRBV7-2; 10 bases agree with TRBD1. Germline CDR1 is SGHTA and CDR2 is FQGNSA. The CDR3 spans 17 residues. Trimming cost V 5 bases and J 2 bases; bases outside gene matches: 11. Here the CDR3 DNA reads TGTGCCAGCAGCCTGCGGCGGGACAGGGGACCTAACACTGAAGCTTTCTTT. Protein sequence: CASSLRRDRGPNTEAFF.

On this clonotype: This may be a read error: a much more frequent sequence differs by one nucleotide. J is TRBJ1-2 and V is TRBV20-1; D is unclear. The CDR3 is 15 amino acids. Germline loops: CDR1 DFQATT, CDR2 SNEGSKA (reference sequence). V was pared by 2 bases and J by 1 base, with 14 bases between. DNA of the CDR3: TGCAGTGCTAGAATGAGTCTTCTGGTTAACTATGGCTACACCTTC. It is translated as CSARMSLLVNYGYTF.

The genes are TRBV29-1 and TRBJ2-1; 10 nucleotides agree with TRBD2. The V and J ends lost 0 bases and 7 bases, in that order; junction bases with no gene match: 6. Germline V gene sequence: CDR1 SQVTM, CDR2 ANQGSEA. The CDR3 loop spans 15 amino acids. The CDR3, as DNA: TGCAGCGTTGAAGATCTACTAGCGGGGCAGAATGAGCAGTTCTTC. Its protein product is CSVEDLLAGQNEQFF.

This clonotype was counted ten times or more. This sequence joins TRBV27 and TRBJ2-1, with D tentatively TRBD1 (5 bases). CDR1 and CDR2 (germline): MNHEY, SMNVEV (reference sequence). Trimming shortened V by 5 bases and J by 10 bases, and 12 bases separated the two germline ends. The CDR3 consists of 12 residues. This chain's CDR3 is CASSPPQGEQFF. CDR3 nucleotides: TGTGCCAGCAGTCCTCCGCAGGGAGAGCAGTTCTTC.

The rearrangement joins TRBV20-1 to TRBJ1-1, with D perhaps matching TRBD1 (6 bases). The length of the CDR3 is 14 residues. Germline V gives CDR1 DFQATT, CDR2 SNEGSKA (reference sequence). Between the trimmed V and J ends, which lost 4 bases and 0 bases, there was a span of 12 bases. The CDR3 region has the DNA TGCAGTGCTAAGGAACAGGGTCTGAACACTGAAGCTTTCTTT. Amino acids: CSAKEQGLNTEAFF.